The rows below give T cell receptor beta chains drawn from one sample of a study of shared clonotypes between healthy human individuals. Measured with immunoSEQ multiplex PCR; TCRdb has only the in-frame clones, and not every one. The sample includes approximately 980,000 clones, approximately 80% of them seen just once. Sequencing used memory CD4+ T cells sorted from blood. These receptor sequences come from a man aged 18 to 29 in good health. Both conserved end residues are part of each CDR3. The order of the fields is CDR3 protein, CDR3 DNA, V gene, J gene, D gene, clone size. The D gene is left open where the match is weak. Only part of the rows carry a size: once, few, many, or a class if the clone is expanded.

CDR3 protein: CASSLRALEKLFF; CDR3 DNA: TGTGCCAGCAGTCTCCGGGCCTTAGAAAAACTGTTTTTT; V gene: TRBV27; J gene: TRBJ1-4; D gene: NA; clone size: NA
CDR3 protein: CASSLGAGVVGNEQFF; CDR3 DNA: TGTGCCAGCAGCTTAGGCGCGGGGGTCGTTGGCAATGAGCAGTTCTTC; V gene: TRBV7-8; J gene: TRBJ2-1; D gene: TRBD2; clone size: NA
CDR3 protein: CASSENRGQPQHF; CDR3 DNA: TGTGCCAGCAGTGAAAACCGGGGTCAGCCCCAGCATTTT; V gene: TRBV6-4; J gene: TRBJ1-5; D gene: NA; clone size: NA
CDR3 protein: CASSPTRGQGSPLHF; CDR3 DNA: TGTGCCAGCTCACCCACGCGGGGGCAGGGTTCACCCCTCCACTTT; V gene: TRBV18; J gene: TRBJ1-6; D gene: NA; clone size: few
CDR3 protein: CASSFADPNTEAFF; CDR3 DNA: TGTGCCAGCAGTTTTGCTGACCCGAACACTGAAGCTTTCTTT; V gene: TRBV27; J gene: TRBJ1-1; D gene: NA; clone size: few
CDR3 protein: CAWIGGSYNEQFF; CDR3 DNA: TGTGCCTGGATTGGTGGGTCCTACAATGAGCAGTTCTTC; V gene: TRBV30; J gene: TRBJ2-1; D gene: NA; clone size: few
CDR3 protein: CASSPLGLDTQYF; CDR3 DNA: TGTGCCAGCTCACCGCTCGGTCTAGATACGCAGTATTTT; V gene: TRBV18; J gene: TRBJ2-3; D gene: NA; clone size: NA
CDR3 protein: CASSLRGYQETQYF; CDR3 DNA: TGTGCCAGCAGTTTGAGGGGGTACCAAGAGACCCAGTACTTC; V gene: TRBV27; J gene: TRBJ2-5; D gene: NA; clone size: NA
CDR3 protein: CASSQVAGPRETQYF; CDR3 DNA: TGCGCCAGCAGCCAAGTAGCGGGCCCCAGGGAGACCCAGTACTTC; V gene: TRBV4-3; J gene: TRBJ2-5; D gene: TRBD2; clone size: NA
CDR3 protein: CASSLGQTGGPYNEQFF; CDR3 DNA: TGTGCCAGCAGCTTAGGACAGACAGGGGGGCCCTACAATGAGCAGTTCTTC; V gene: TRBV5-6; J gene: TRBJ2-1; D gene: TRBD1; clone size: few
CDR3 protein: CASIRGGEQFF; CDR3 DNA: TGTGCCAGCATCCGGGGCGGTGAGCAGTTCTTC; V gene: TRBV25-1; J gene: TRBJ2-1; D gene: NA; clone size: NA
CDR3 protein: CASSYSGAGTPLHF; CDR3 DNA: TGTGCCAGCAGTTACTCGGGGGCAGGGACACCCCTCCACTTT; V gene: TRBV6-6; J gene: TRBJ1-6; D gene: NA; clone size: NA
CDR3 protein: CASSEWGQNTEAFF; CDR3 DNA: TGTGCCAGCAGTGAATGGGGACAGAACACTGAAGCTTTCTTT; V gene: TRBV25-1; J gene: TRBJ1-1; D gene: NA; clone size: few
CDR3 protein: CASSPLPWTGATSGANVLTF; CDR3 DNA: TGTGCCAGCTCACCACTTCCTTGGACAGGGGCTACCTCTGGGGCCAACGTCCTGACTTTC; V gene: TRBV18; J gene: TRBJ2-6; D gene: TRBD1; clone size: NA
CDR3 protein: CSVDDGTATSSTDTQYF; CDR3 DNA: TGCAGCGTTGATGACGGGACAGCTACTTCTAGCACAGATACGCAGTATTTT; V gene: TRBV29-1; J gene: TRBJ2-3; D gene: TRBD1; clone size: NA
CDR3 protein: CASSYERGTEAFF; CDR3 DNA: TGTGCCAGCAGTTACGAGCGGGGAACTGAAGCTTTCTTT; V gene: TRBV6-5; J gene: TRBJ1-1; D gene: NA; clone size: NA
CDR3 protein: CASSPIRLGSNEQFF; CDR3 DNA: TGTGCCAGCAGCCCGATCCGATTAGGATCCAATGAGCAGTTCTTC; V gene: TRBV7-2; J gene: TRBJ2-1; D gene: NA; clone size: NA
CDR3 protein: CASGRQALDTQYF; CDR3 DNA: TGTGCCAGCGGAAGACAGGCCTTAGATACGCAGTATTTT; V gene: TRBV7-2; J gene: TRBJ2-3; D gene: NA; clone size: NA
CDR3 protein: CASSPGTTYNEQFF; CDR3 DNA: TGTGCCAGCAGTCCCGGGACTACCTACAATGAGCAGTTCTTC; V gene: TRBV6-5; J gene: TRBJ2-1; D gene: TRBD2; clone size: NA
CDR3 protein: CASSLAGRRGRPGELFF; CDR3 DNA: TGTGCCAGCAGCTTAGCAGGGCGGCGGGGGAGGCCCGGGGAGCTGTTTTTT; V gene: TRBV13; J gene: TRBJ2-2; D gene: TRBD2; clone size: few
CDR3 protein: CASSDGRSGNTIYF; CDR3 DNA: TGTGCCAGCAGTGATGGACGCTCTGGAAACACCATATATTTT; V gene: TRBV2; J gene: TRBJ1-3; D gene: NA; clone size: few
CDR3 protein: CASSPPFATGAYYEQYF; CDR3 DNA: TGTGCCAGCTCACCACCGTTTGCAACAGGGGCTTACTACGAGCAGTACTTC; V gene: TRBV18; J gene: TRBJ2-7; D gene: TRBD1; clone size: NA
CDR3 protein: CASRRTGATNEKLFF; CDR3 DNA: TGTGCCAGCAGGCGTACGGGAGCAACTAATGAAAAACTGTTTTTT; V gene: TRBV6-5; J gene: TRBJ1-4; D gene: NA; clone size: NA
CDR3 protein: CATTGRATDTQYF; CDR3 DNA: TGTGCCACCACAGGGCGGGCAACAGATACGCAGTATTTT; V gene: TRBV10-3; J gene: TRBJ2-3; D gene: NA; clone size: NA
CDR3 protein: CAWSKGGADTQYF; CDR3 DNA: TGTGCCTGGAGTAAGGGGGGGGCAGATACGCAGTATTTT; V gene: TRBV30; J gene: TRBJ2-3; D gene: NA; clone size: NA
CDR3 protein: CASSPQTRLHEQYF; CDR3 DNA: TGTGCCAGCAGCCCTCAAACCCGACTTCACGAGCAGTACTTC; V gene: TRBV7-2; J gene: TRBJ2-7; D gene: NA; clone size: NA
CDR3 protein: CASSGNKGARRNYGYTF; CDR3 DNA: TGTGCCAGCAGCGGTAACAAGGGCGCAAGAAGAAACTATGGCTACACCTTC; V gene: TRBV9; J gene: TRBJ1-2; D gene: NA; clone size: NA
CDR3 protein: CASSYQGTAIYEQYF; CDR3 DNA: TGTGCCAGCAGCTACCAGGGGACAGCAATCTACGAGCAGTACTTC; V gene: TRBV6-5; J gene: TRBJ2-7; D gene: TRBD1; clone size: NA
CDR3 protein: CASSAGNTEAFF; CDR3 DNA: TGTGCCAGTTCTGCAGGGAACACTGAAGCTTTCTTT; V gene: TRBV19; J gene: TRBJ1-1; D gene: NA; clone size: NA
CDR3 protein: CASSRGGDTGELFF; CDR3 DNA: TGTGCCAGCAGCCGGGGCGGAGACACCGGGGAGCTGTTTTTT; V gene: TRBV7-2; J gene: TRBJ2-2; D gene: NA; clone size: NA
CDR3 protein: CASSTRQEREPLHF; CDR3 DNA: TGTGCCAGCAGCACCCGACAGGAGCGCGAACCCCTCCACTTT; V gene: TRBV7-2; J gene: TRBJ1-6; D gene: NA; clone size: NA
CDR3 protein: CASRIPGFGEKLFF; CDR3 DNA: TGTGCCAGCAGGATACCCGGCTTCGGTGAAAAACTGTTTTTT; V gene: TRBV2; J gene: TRBJ1-4; D gene: NA; clone size: many
CDR3 protein: CASSLMPGPDEYGYTF; CDR3 DNA: TGCGCCAGCAGCTTGATGCCAGGGCCCGATGAGTATGGCTACACCTTC; V gene: TRBV5-1; J gene: TRBJ1-2; D gene: NA; clone size: NA
CDR3 protein: CAWSVQRRSEQFF; CDR3 DNA: TGTGCCTGGAGTGTACAAAGGAGAAGTGAGCAGTTCTTC; V gene: TRBV30; J gene: TRBJ2-1; D gene: NA; clone size: NA
CDR3 protein: CASSGWDDLGVDF; CDR3 DNA: TGTGCCAGCAGCGGTTGGGACGACTTGGGTGTTGACTTC; V gene: TRBV5-4; J gene: TRBJ2-5; D gene: NA; clone size: few
CDR3 protein: CASSFSISGNTIYF; CDR3 DNA: TGTGCCAGCAGCTTCTCCATCTCTGGAAACACCATATATTTT; V gene: TRBV5-6; J gene: TRBJ1-3; D gene: NA; clone size: NA
CDR3 protein: CASSVDWGPTDTQYF; CDR3 DNA: TGTGCCAGCAGCGTCGACTGGGGACCCACAGATACGCAGTATTTT; V gene: TRBV9; J gene: TRBJ2-3; D gene: NA; clone size: NA
CDR3 protein: CASSERDSYSNQPQHF; CDR3 DNA: TGTGCCAGCAGTGAAAGGGACAGTTATAGCAATCAGCCCCAGCATTTT; V gene: TRBV6-1; J gene: TRBJ1-5; D gene: TRBD1; clone size: NA
CDR3 protein: CSVEEWKGPLNTEAFF; CDR3 DNA: TGCAGCGTTGAAGAGTGGAAGGGACCCTTGAACACTGAAGCTTTCTTT; V gene: TRBV29-1; J gene: TRBJ1-1; D gene: NA; clone size: few
CDR3 protein: CASSPGASGLNTEAFF; CDR3 DNA: TGTGCCAGCAGCCCGGGGGCATCGGGATTGAACACTGAAGCTTTCTTT; V gene: TRBV4-2; J gene: TRBJ1-1; D gene: NA; clone size: NA
CDR3 protein: CASSSTSAYEQYF; CDR3 DNA: TGCGCCAGCAGCTCGACTAGCGCCTACGAGCAGTACTTC; V gene: TRBV5-1; J gene: TRBJ2-7; D gene: TRBD2; clone size: NA
CDR3 protein: CAISEMIAGANYGYTF; CDR3 DNA: TGTGCCATCAGTGAAATGATTGCCGGGGCTAACTATGGCTACACCTTC; V gene: TRBV10-3; J gene: TRBJ1-2; D gene: NA; clone size: NA
CDR3 protein: CASSYEQGRSYTF; CDR3 DNA: TGTGCCAGCAGTTACGAACAGGGTAGGAGCTACACCTTC; V gene: TRBV6-5; J gene: TRBJ1-2; D gene: NA; clone size: NA